Listed below are T cell receptor beta chains from one sample, sequenced in a study of cytomegalovirus exposure and HLA in healthy donors. Here immunoSEQ multiplex PCR was the method, and the copy in TCRdb shows in-frame clones only, minus some. In the table there are about 120,000 clones, around 72% of which are singletons. Input material: PBMCs. These receptors originate from a woman between 45 and 65 years old in good health and CMV-seropositive. Each CDR3 is given with its conserved first and last residue. D genes are given only for firm matches. The listing skips clone size in some rows; elsewhere it reads once, few, many or a size class.

V	length	J	D	size	CDR3	DNA
TRBV6-1	15	TRBJ1-2	TRBD1	NA	CASRTDRDANYGYTF	TGTGCCAGCAGGACAGACAGGGACGCTAACTATGGCTACACCTTC
TRBV9	15	TRBJ2-3	TRBD2	NA	CASSVWRGGSDTQYF	TGTGCCAGCAGCGTCTGGCGGGGGGGCTCAGATACGCAGTATTTT
TRBV20-1	11	TRBJ1-2	TRBD1	NA	CSALDRGGYTF	TGCAGTGCCCTGGACAGGGGTGGCTACACCTTC
TRBV19	14	TRBJ2-3	TRBD1	once	CASSIGQGTDTQYF	TGTGCCAGTAGTATAGGACAGGGGACAGATACGCAGTATTTT
TRBV5-1	14	TRBJ2-3	TRBD2	once	CASSAQTSGAPQYF	TGCGCCAGCAGCGCCCAAACTAGCGGGGCTCCGCAGTATTTT
TRBV6-6	15	TRBJ1-1	TRBD1	NA	CASKYVQGANTEAFF	TGTGCCAGCAAATATGTACAGGGGGCAAACACTGAAGCTTTCTTT
TRBV5-1	14	TRBJ1-5	NA	few	CASSLGGAGQPQHF	TGCGCCAGCAGCTTGGGCGGCGCGGGACAGCCCCAGCATTTT
TRBV7-3	16	TRBJ2-2	NA	few	CASSLTQGGSTGELFF	TGTGCCAGCAGCTTAACGCAGGGGGGAAGCACCGGGGAGCTGTTTTTT
TRBV6-1	14	TRBJ2-7	NA	NA	CASSELGRVDEQYF	TGTGCCAGCAGTGAACTCGGCAGGGTGGACGAGCAGTACTTC
TRBV4-3	13	TRBJ2-7	NA	NA	CASSQERYYEQYF	TGCGCCAGCAGCCAAGAGCGTTACTACGAGCAGTACTTC